Sequencing of this TCR beta chain was carried out in a study of read filtering for tumor transcriptome and immune sequencing. Study overall: The cohort had around 18 men and 14 women aged roughly 47 to 80, mean about 66 years. After DNase treatment, RNA was made into whole-transcriptome libraries. Per sample, TCR-region reads ranged about 4 to 11 million by IR-seq, roughly 75 to 1273 by RNA-seq.

Sampling of bone marrow took place during active disease in every patient. This clonotype was recorded many times. Molecular barcoded adaptors covering alpha/delta and beta/gamma chains were used on roughly 370 ng RNA. In TCRdb, the reads were re-called with MiXCR into one record per CDR3 protein. The sample consists of around 140,000 distinct CDR3 sequences, around 14% of them appearing once. Trimming pared 1 base from V and 3 bases from J, leaving 8 bases between. The germline V gene has CDR1 LGHNA and CDR2 YSLEER. This CDR3 has 14 residues. The V and J genes are TRBV4-3 and TRBJ2-3; D not resolved. This sequence originates from a donor aged 40 or older with multiple myeloma. The sequenced sample consisted of a population of CD138-negative cells sorted from bone marrow. The DNA for the CDR3 is TGCGCCAGCAGCCAAGTGGGTGGGACAGATACGCAGTATTTT. Amino acids: CASSQVGGTDTQYF.